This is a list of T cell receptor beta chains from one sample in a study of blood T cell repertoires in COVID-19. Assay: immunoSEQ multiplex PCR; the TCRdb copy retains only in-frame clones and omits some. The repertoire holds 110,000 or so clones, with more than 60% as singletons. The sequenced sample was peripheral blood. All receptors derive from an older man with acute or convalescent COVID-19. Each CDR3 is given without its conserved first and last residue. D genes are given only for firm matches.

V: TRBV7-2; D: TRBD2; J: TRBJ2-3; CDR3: ASSLVSGRAADTQY
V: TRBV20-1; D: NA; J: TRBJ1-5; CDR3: SASEHGHTNQPQH
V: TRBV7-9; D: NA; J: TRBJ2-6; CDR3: ASSPGVGANVLT
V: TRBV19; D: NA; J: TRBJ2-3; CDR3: ASKPSSRTDTQY
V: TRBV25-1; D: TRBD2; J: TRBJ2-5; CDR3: ASRDGAGGETQY
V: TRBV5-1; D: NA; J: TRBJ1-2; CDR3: ASSLARAAGYGYT
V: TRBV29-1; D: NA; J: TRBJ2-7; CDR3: SVEWGLSYEQY
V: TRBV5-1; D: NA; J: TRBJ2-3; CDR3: ASSLGSPSGTDTQY
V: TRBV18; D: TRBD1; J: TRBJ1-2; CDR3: ASSPSGTENAYGYT
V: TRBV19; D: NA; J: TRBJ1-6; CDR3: ASRSSYNSPLH
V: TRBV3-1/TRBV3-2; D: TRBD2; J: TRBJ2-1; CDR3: ASSSAGLAESNEQF
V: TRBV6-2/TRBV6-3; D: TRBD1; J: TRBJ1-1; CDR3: ASSSRQGATEAF
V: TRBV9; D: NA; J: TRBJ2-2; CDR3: ASSGGQKSNTGELF
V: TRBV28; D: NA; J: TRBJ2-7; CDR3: ASTPDSVVYEQY
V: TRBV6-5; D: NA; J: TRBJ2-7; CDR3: ASSSSGGVDEQY
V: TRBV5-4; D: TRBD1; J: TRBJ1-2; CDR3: ASSSGQSEIVYGYT
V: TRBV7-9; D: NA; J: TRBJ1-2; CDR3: ASSQGSSYT
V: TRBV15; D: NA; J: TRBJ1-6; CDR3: ATSREQESPLH
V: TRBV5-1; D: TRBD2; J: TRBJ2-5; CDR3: ASSFGLAEETQY
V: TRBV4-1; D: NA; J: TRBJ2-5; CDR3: ASSQEGHRIETQY
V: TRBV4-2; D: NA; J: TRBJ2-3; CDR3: ASSQDSLAVDTQY
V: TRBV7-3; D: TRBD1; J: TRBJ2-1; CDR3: ASSTDRGNEQF
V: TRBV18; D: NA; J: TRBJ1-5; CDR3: ASSPVNEQQPQH
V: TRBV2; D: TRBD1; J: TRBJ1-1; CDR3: ASRTGLNTEAF
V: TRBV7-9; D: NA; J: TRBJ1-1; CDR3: ASSLGDTMNTEAF
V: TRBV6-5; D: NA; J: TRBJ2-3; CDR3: ASSYSAVSSTDTQY
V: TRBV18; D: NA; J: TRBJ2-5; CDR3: ASSPPTGQETQY
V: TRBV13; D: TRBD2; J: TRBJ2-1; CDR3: ASSPQTSGRSYNEQF
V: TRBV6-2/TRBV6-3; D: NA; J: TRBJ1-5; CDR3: ASSYPETYSQPQH
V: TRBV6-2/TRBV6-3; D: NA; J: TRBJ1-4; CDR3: ASSTPFRGGGEKLF
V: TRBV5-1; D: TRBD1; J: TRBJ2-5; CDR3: ASSPIDREETQY
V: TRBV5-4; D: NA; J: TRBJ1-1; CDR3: ASSTSRFRNTEAF
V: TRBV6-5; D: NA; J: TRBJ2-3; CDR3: ASSRGSGTDTQY